What follows are 29 T cell receptor beta chains derived from one specimen sequenced in a study of blood T cell repertoires in COVID-19. Only in-frame clones appear in the TCRdb table, and some are missing; sequencing was by immunoSEQ multiplex PCR. The sample records roughly 200,000 clones, around 87% being singletons. Material for sequencing was peripheral blood. The receptor source for this set is a man between 50 and 59 years old with acute or convalescent COVID-19.

The V and J genes are TRBV7-3 and TRBJ1-1; D not certain. V lost 5 bases to trimming and J lost 0 bases, with 7 bases between them. The CDR3 length is 13 residues. Looked up from germline, CDR1 is SGHTA and CDR2 is FQGTGA. CDR3 protein: CASSRNMNTEAFF. CDR3 DNA: TGTGCCAGCAGCCGCAACATGAACACTGAAGCTTTCTTT. The full variable domain, with the rest looked up from reference TRBV7-3 and TRBJ1-1, is GAGVSQTPSNKVTEKGKYVELRCDPISGHTALYWYRQSLGQGPEFLIYFQGTGAADDSGLPNDRFFAVRPEGSVSTLKIQRTERGDSAVYLCASSRNMNTEAFFGQGTRLTVV.

V is TRBV3-1 (or the pseudogene TRBV3-2) and J is TRBJ1-1, with 8 bases matching TRBD1. CDR1 LGHDT and CDR2 YNNKEL come from the germline V gene (reference sequence). Losses at the gene ends were 2 bases for V and 4 bases for J; bases not matched to a gene: 3. The CDR3 sequence is 14 residues long. The CDR3 DNA is TGTGCCAGCAGCCAAACGGACAGGGTCACTGAAGCTTTCTTT. This translates into CASSQTDRVTEAFF.

The V gene is TRBV11-1, the J gene TRBJ2-5, with a weak D call TRBD1 (5 bases). CDR1 and CDR2 (germline): SGHAT, FQDESV (reference sequence). Trimming removed 4 bases from V and 5 bases from J, with 11 bases in between. The CDR3 runs 13 residues. CDR3 in DNA: TGTGCCAGCAGCTCAGGGCTCCGGGAGACCCAGTACTTC. Encoded protein: CASSSGLRETQYF.

This chain connects TRBV19 to TRBJ2-1, with TRBD2 matching over 7 bases. CDR1 is LNHDA, CDR2 SQIVND, per germline (reference sequence). V shed 3 bases, J shed 4 bases, and the junction held 6 bases outside the gene matches. The CDR3 is made up of 15 amino acids. CDR3 amino acids: CASSIISGSYNEQFF. The CDR3, as DNA: TGTGCCAGTAGTATTATTAGCGGGTCATACAATGAGCAGTTCTTC.

The chain couples TRBV28 to TRBJ2-1, with D possibly TRBD2 on 6 matching bases. V lost 3 bases, J lost 9 bases, and 6 bases lay in between. Germline values: CDR1 MDHEN, CDR2 SYDVKM. There are 11 residues in the CDR3. CDR3 nucleotide sequence: TGTGCCAGCAGTTTCGGGGGTGAGCAGTTCTTC. The encoded protein is CASSFGGEQFF.

The chain joins TRBV10-3 to TRBJ1-1; D perhaps matches TRBD1 (6 bases). The CDR3 is 15 amino acids. Germline CDR1 and CDR2: ENHRY and SYGVKD. Trimming removed 7 bases from V and 0 bases from J, with 15 bases in between. The CDR3 here is CAITVGGRMNTEAFF. CDR3 sequence (DNA): TGTGCCATCACCGTTGGGGGCCGCATGAACACTGAAGCTTTCTTT.

The chain joins TRBV28 to TRBJ1-5, with D possibly matching TRBD1 (6 bases). The CDR3 extends over 16 amino acids. Per the germline V gene, CDR1 is MDHEN and CDR2 is SYDVKM. Trimming took off 5 bases at V and 0 bases at J, with 14 bases between the two ends. DNA of the CDR3: TGTGCCAGCAGTCTCGGCACAGGGTATAGCAATCAGCCCCAGCATTTT. It is translated as CASSLGTGYSNQPQHF.

The rearrangement links TRBV2 to TRBJ2-1, with 9 positions matching TRBD1. V gave up 5 bases and J gave up 3 bases; unmatched junction bases: 5. Germline V lookup: CDR1 SNHLY, CDR2 FYNNEI. The CDR3 totals 15 residues. CDR3 DNA: TGTGCCAGCAGTCCGGACAGGGGAGTCTACAATGAGCAGTTCTTC. Protein product: CASSPDRGVYNEQFF.

CDR3 amino acids: CASSHHAAGTEAFF. The CDR3, as DNA: TGTGCCAGCAGCCATCATGCGGCGGGCACTGAAGCTTTCTTT. The rearrangement links TRBV5-5 to TRBJ1-1, with unresolved D. Germline-derived CDR1 and CDR2 are SGHKS and YYEKEE (reference sequence). Trimming shortened V by 4 bases and J by 4 bases, and 14 bases separated the two germline ends. CDR3 size: 14 residues.

This chain joins TRBV14 and TRBJ1-1, with 7 bases matching TRBD1. CDR1 and CDR2 from the germline V gene are SGHDN and FVKESK. The V gene end was trimmed by 4 bases and the J gene end by 8 bases; junction bases not matched to a gene: 7. This CDR3 contains 13 residues. CDR3 loop: CASSLGTAGEAFF. The CDR3 nucleotides read TGTGCCAGCAGCCTTGGGACAGCGGGCGAAGCTTTCTTT.

This chain uses TRBV5-4 with TRBJ2-7; D gene ambiguous. Per germline, CDR1 SGHNT and CDR2 YYREEE (reference sequence). The V end lost 3 bases, the J end lost 7 bases, and 23 bases lay between the germline ends. The CDR3 sequence is 16 residues long. This CDR3 is CASSSNPTLEKGEQYF. Written as DNA, the CDR3 is TGTGCCAGCAGCTCCAATCCGACCCTAGAAAAAGGAGAGCAGTACTTC.

The CDR3 region is CASSQEGLPNEKLFF. CDR3 nucleotides: TGTGCCAGCTCCCAAGAGGGTCTGCCTAATGAAAAACTGTTTTTT. This sequence joins TRBV18 and TRBJ1-4; D is undetermined. The CDR3 runs to 15 residues. Trimming pared 6 bases from V and 3 bases from J, leaving 14 bases between. The germline V gene has CDR1 KGHSH and CDR2 LQKENI.

As DNA, the CDR3 is TGTGCCAGCAGCGCTATAATTCGGGAAGCTTTCTTT. It specifies CASSAIIREAFF. V gene TRBV6-5 combines with J gene TRBJ1-1; no clear D gene. Trimming took off 6 bases at V and 8 bases at J, with 13 bases between the two ends. The germline gives CDR1 MNHEY, CDR2 SVGAGI. This CDR3 is built from 12 residues.

The CDR3 region has the DNA TGTGCCAGCAGCCAAGATCGGGGACAGGGCTACGAGCAGTACTTC. Encoded protein: CASSQDRGQGYEQYF. The rearrangement uses TRBV4-2 and TRBJ2-7; 9 positions match TRBD1. V lost 0 bases, J lost 3 bases, and 3 bases stayed unmatched. Germline V gene sequence: CDR1 LGHNA, CDR2 YNFKEQ. CDR3 length equals 15 residues.

The J gene is TRBJ2-5, the V gene TRBV29-1; 7 bases fit TRBD1. Germline CDR1 is SQVTM and CDR2 is ANQGSEA. V lost 3 bases to trimming and J lost 5 bases; unmatched junction nucleotides: 6. The CDR3 is made up of 13 amino acids. The chain's CDR3 is CSVEGQHGETQYF. The CDR3 DNA reads as TGCAGCGTTGAGGGACAGCATGGTGAGACCCAGTACTTC. Using reference TRBV29-1 and TRBJ2-5 for the parts outside the CDR3, the full variable domain is SAVISQKPSRDICQRGTSLTIQCQVDSQVTMMFWYRQQPGQSLTLIATANQGSEATYESGFVIDKFPISRPNLTFSTLTVSNMSPEDSSIYLCSVEGQHGETQYFGPGTRLLVL.

V is TRBV19 and J is TRBJ2-7; 7 bases are shared with TRBD1. The CDR3 loop spans 13 amino acids. V trimming: 5 bases; J trimming: 3 bases; junction bases outside the gene matches: 4. Germline V gene lookup returns CDR1 LNHDA and CDR2 SQIVND (reference sequence). CDR3 in DNA: TGTGCCAGTAGTTGGGACAGCCGCTACGAGCAGTACTTC. Amino acid sequence: CASSWDSRYEQYF.

This chain joins TRBV18 and TRBJ2-7; TRBD2 agrees at 13 bases. The CDR3 sequence is 14 residues long. V lost 8 bases and J lost 6; bases outside the gene matches: 7. The germline CDR1 and CDR2 sequences are KGHSH and LQKENI. CDR3 in amino acids: CASTWTSGSGEQYF. The DNA of the CDR3 is TGTGCCAGCACCTGGACTAGCGGGAGTGGCGAGCAGTACTTC. Combining the CDR3 with reference TRBV18 and TRBJ2-7 gives the whole variable domain NAGVMQNPRHLVRRRGQEARLRCSPMKGHSHVYWYRQLPEEGLKFMVYLQKENIIDESGMPKERFSAEFPKEGPSILRIQQVVRGDSAAYFCASTWTSGSGEQYFGPGTRLTVT.

This chain joins TRBV5-1 and TRBJ2-4; possible D gene TRBD1, 6 bases. This CDR3 is built from 17 residues. The V end lost 0 bases, the J end lost 0 bases, and 13 bases lay between the germline ends. Germline V gives CDR1 SGHRS, CDR2 YFSETQ. The CDR3 sequence: CASSLGTANLAKNIQYF. The CDR3 coding sequence is TGCGCCAGCAGCTTGGGGACAGCAAACCTAGCCAAAAACATTCAGTACTTC.

The chain recombines TRBV28 with TRBJ1-4, with 9 positions matching TRBD1. The length of the CDR3 is 15 residues. The germline CDR1 and CDR2 sequences are MDHEN and SYDVKM. V lost 5 bases to trimming and J lost 5 bases; unmatched junction nucleotides: 6. The CDR3: CASSDWDRENEKLFF. CDR3 in DNA: TGTGCCAGCAGTGACTGGGACAGGGAGAATGAAAAACTGTTTTTT.

The V call is TRBV12-3 or TRBV12-4, the J call TRBJ1-1; a weak D match, TRBD1 (5 bases). The CDR3 consists of 12 residues. V was cut by 3 bases and J by 7 bases, with 9 bases left in between. CDR3: CASSFGAFEAFF. The CDR3 nucleotides are TGTGCCAGCAGTTTTGGGGCCTTTGAAGCTTTCTTT.

The chain is built from TRBV3-1 (or the pseudogene TRBV3-2) and TRBJ1-1, with TRBD1 matching 8 bases. V trimming: 0 bases; J trimming: 5 bases; junction bases outside the gene matches: 8. The CDR3 totals 16 residues. The germline gives CDR1 LGHDT, CDR2 YNNKEL (reference sequence). CDR3: CASSQDPLDRVTEAFF. The DNA for the CDR3 is TGTGCCAGCAGCCAAGATCCCCTGGACAGGGTAACTGAAGCTTTCTTT.

The gene calls are TRBV23-1 and TRBJ2-7; TRBD1 matches 8 bases. TRBV23-1 is an ORF for which the function is uncertain. V lost 0 bases, J lost 6 bases, and 7 bases stayed unmatched. This CDR3 comprises 15 residues. For the CDR3, the DNA is TGCGCCAGCAGTCAATCCACGGACAGGGTTGCCGAGCAGTACGTC. This translates into CASSQSTDRVAEQYV.

This chain uses TRBV10-3 with TRBJ2-1; D remains unclear. Germline CDR1 ENHRY, CDR2 SYGVKD. The ends were cut back, 4 bases at V and 3 bases at J, with 10 bases in the middle. This CDR3 spans 14 amino acids. In DNA, the CDR3 is TGTGCCATCAGTGCGCGGCTAGGCTACAATGAGCAGTTCTTC. This gives the protein CAISARLGYNEQFF.

The V and J genes are TRBV10-3 and TRBJ2-7; tentatively, D is TRBD1 (6 bases). The CDR3 runs 16 residues. Germline values: CDR1 ENHRY, CDR2 SYGVKD. Trimming stripped 3 bases from V and 5 bases from J, with 20 bases between. DNA for the CDR3: TGTGCCATCAGTGACCCCGGACAGACAGGAAACCACGAGCAGTACTTC. Translated: CAISDPGQTGNHEQYF.

The chain is built from TRBV18 and TRBJ2-7; perhaps TRBD1 as D (6 bases). Trimming took 1 base from V and 0 from J, leaving 10 bases between them. Germline-derived CDR1 and CDR2 are KGHSH and LQKENI. CDR3 size: 15 residues. CDR3 bases: TGTGCCAGCTCACCACTGGGGGCGAGCTCCTACGAGCAGTACTTC. Protein: CASSPLGASSYEQYF.

The chain links TRBV5-4 to TRBJ2-3; 9 bases line up with TRBD2. V was clipped by 2 bases and J by 3 bases; unmatched bases: 7. This CDR3 is 16 amino acids long. Germline CDR1 SGHNT, CDR2 YYREEE (reference sequence). Here the CDR3 reads CASSFRSGGLTDTQYF. The CDR3 DNA follows: TGTGCCAGCAGCTTTCGCAGCGGGGGGTTGACAGATACGCAGTATTTT.

J is TRBJ1-1 and V is TRBV27, with D perhaps TRBD1 (5 bases). CDR1 MNHEY and CDR2 SMNVEV come from the germline V gene (reference sequence). V was pared by 3 bases and J by 0 bases, with 8 bases between. This CDR3 contains 14 residues. CDR3 sequence (DNA): TGTGCCAGCAGTTTTCAGGGAATGAACACTGAAGCTTTCTTT. Translating it yields CASSFQGMNTEAFF.

The chain joins TRBV2 to TRBJ2-7; tentatively, D is TRBD2 (6 bases). The CDR3 sequence is 13 residues long. Germline V gene sequence: CDR1 SNHLY, CDR2 FYNNEI. V was shortened by 10 bases and J by 2 bases, with 15 bases between the two germline ends. CDR3 loop: CAILLRTTYEQYF. The CDR3 DNA is TGTGCCATCCTTTTGAGGACTACCTACGAGCAGTACTTC.

This chain links TRBV7-2 with TRBJ1-2; possible D gene TRBD1, 5 bases. This CDR3 spans 16 amino acids. Trimming stripped 2 bases from V and 0 bases from J, with 13 bases between. The germline gives CDR1 SGHTA, CDR2 FQGNSA. CDR3 residues: CASSLSSVGANYGYTF. For the CDR3, the DNA is TGTGCCAGCAGCTTAAGTTCCGTAGGGGCTAACTATGGCTACACCTTC.